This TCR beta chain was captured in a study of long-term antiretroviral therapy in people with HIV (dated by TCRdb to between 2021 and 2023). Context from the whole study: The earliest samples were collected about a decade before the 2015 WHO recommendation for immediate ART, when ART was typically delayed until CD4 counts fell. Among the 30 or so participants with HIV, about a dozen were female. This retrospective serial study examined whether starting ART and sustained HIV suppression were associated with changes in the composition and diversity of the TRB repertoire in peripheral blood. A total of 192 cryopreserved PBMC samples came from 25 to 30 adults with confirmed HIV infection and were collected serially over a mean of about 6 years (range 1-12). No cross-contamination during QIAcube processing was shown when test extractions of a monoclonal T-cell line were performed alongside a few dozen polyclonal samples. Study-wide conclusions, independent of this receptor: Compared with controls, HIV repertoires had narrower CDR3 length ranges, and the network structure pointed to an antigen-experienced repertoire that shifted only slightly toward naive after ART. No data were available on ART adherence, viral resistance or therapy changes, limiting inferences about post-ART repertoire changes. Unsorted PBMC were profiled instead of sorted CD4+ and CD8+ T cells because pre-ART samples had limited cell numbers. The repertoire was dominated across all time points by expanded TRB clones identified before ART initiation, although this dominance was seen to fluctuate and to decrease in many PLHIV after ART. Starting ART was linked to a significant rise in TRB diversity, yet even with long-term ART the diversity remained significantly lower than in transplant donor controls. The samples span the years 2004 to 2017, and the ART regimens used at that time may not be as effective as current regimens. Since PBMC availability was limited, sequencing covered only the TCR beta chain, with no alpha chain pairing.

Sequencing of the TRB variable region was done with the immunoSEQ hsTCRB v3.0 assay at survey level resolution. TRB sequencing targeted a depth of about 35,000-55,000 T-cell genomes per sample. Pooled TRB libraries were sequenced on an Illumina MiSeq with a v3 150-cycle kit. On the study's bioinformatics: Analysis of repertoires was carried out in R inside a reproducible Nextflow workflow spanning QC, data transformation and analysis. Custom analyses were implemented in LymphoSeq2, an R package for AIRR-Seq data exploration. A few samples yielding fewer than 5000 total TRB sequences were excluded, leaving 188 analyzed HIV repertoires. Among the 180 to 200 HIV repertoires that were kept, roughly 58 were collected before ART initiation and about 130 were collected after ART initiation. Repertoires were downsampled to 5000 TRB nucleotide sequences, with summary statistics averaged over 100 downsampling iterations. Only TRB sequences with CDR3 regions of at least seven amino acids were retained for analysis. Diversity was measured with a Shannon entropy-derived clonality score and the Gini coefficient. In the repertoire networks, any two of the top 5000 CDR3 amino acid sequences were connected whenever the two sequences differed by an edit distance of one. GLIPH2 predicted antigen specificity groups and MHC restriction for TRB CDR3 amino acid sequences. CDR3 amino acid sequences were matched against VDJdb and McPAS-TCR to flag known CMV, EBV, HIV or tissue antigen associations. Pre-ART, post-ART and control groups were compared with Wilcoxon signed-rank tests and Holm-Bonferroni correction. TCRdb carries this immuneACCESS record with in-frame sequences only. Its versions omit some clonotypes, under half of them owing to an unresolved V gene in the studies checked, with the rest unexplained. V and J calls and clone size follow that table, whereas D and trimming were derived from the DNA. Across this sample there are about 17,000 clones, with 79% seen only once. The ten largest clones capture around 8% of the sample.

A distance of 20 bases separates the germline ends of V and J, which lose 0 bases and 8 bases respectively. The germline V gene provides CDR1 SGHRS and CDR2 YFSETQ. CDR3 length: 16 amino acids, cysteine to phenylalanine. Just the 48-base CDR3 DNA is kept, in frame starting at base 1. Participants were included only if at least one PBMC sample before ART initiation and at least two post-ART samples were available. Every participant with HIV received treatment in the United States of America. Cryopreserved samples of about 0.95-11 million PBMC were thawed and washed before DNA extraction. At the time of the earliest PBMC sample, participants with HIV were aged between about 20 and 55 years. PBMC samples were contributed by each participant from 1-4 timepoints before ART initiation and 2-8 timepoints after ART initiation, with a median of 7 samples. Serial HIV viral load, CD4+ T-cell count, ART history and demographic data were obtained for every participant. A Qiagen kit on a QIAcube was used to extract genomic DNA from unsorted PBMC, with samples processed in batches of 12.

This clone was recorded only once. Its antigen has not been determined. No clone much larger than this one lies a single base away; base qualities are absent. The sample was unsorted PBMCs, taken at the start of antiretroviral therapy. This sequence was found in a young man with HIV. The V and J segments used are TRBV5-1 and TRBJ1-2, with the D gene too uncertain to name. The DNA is TGCGCCAGCAGCTTGGGGAGGGAGGACTCACCGTCCGGCTACACCTTC. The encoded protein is CASSLGREDSPSGYTF.